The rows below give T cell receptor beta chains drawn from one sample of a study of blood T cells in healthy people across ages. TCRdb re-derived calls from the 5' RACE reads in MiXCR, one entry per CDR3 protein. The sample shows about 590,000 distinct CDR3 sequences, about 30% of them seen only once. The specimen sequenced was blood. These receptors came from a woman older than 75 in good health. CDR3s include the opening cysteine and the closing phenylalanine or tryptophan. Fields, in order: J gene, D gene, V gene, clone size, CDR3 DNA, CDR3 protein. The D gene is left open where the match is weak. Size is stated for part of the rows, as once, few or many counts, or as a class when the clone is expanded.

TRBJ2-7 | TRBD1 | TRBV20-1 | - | TGCAGTGCCAGGGGGCTCTCCTACAATGAGCAGTACTTC | CSARGLSYNEQYF
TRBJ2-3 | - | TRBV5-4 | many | TGTGCCAGCAGCGCGACAGGCGATACGCAGTATTTT | CASSATGDTQYF
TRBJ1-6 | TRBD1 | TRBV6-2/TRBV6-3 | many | TGTGCCAGCAGACCCGGGACAGGAAATTCACCCCTCCACTTT | CASRPGTGNSPLHF
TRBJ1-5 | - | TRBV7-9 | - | TGTGCCAGCAGCTTACATGGAGGAGGGAGCAATCAGCCCCAGCATTTT | CASSLHGGGSNQPQHF
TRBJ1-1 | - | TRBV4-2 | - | TGTGCCAGCAGCCAAGGTCTGAGACTACTGAACACTGAAGCTTTCTTT | CASSQGLRLLNTEAFF
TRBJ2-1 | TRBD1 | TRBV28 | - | TGTGCCAGCAGGGAATCTTTACAGGGGCCACAAGAGACCCAGTTCTTC | CASRESLQGPQETQFF
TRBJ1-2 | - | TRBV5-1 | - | TGCGCCAGCAGCTTGGTAGAAGTGAAGGGCTACACCTTC | CASSLVEVKGYTF
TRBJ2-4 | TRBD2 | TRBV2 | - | TGTGCCAGCAGTGCTGGGGCTAGCGGTCTCAATGAGCAGTACTTC | CASSAGASGLNEQYF
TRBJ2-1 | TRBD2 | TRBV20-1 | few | TGCAGTGAGCAGCGGGGGGGCCGCGGTAACAATGAGCAGTTCTTC | CSEQRGGRGNNEQFF
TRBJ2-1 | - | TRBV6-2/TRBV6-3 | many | TGTGCCAGCAGTCCCCTCATAACCTACAATGAGCAGTTCTTC | CASSPLITYNEQFF
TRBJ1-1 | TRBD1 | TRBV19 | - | TGTGCCAGTAGTAACCAGGGACAGTCGAAGGCTGAAGCTTTCTTT | CASSNQGQSKAEAFF
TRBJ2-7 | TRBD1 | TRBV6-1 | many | TGTGCCAGCGCGGGACAGGACTCCTACGAGCAGTACTTC | CASAGQDSYEQYF
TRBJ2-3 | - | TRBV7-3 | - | TGTGCCAGCAGCTTAACGTTCTCAGATACGCAGTATTTT | CASSLTFSDTQYF
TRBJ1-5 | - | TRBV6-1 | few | TGTGCCAGCAGTGAAGTCCTGGGAGGACGCCAGCCCCAGCATTTT | CASSEVLGGRQPQHF
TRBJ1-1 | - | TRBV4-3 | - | TGCGCCAGCAGCCAAGATATCAGACAGATGAACACTGAAGCTTTCTTT | CASSQDIRQMNTEAFF
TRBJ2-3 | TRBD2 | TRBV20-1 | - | TGCAGTGTTAAGACTAGCGGGGGTGCTAGCACAGATACGCAGTATTTT | CSVKTSGGASTDTQYF
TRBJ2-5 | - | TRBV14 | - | TGTGCCAGCAGCCAAGTCACGGGGGCTGGTTCGGAGACCCAGTACTTC | CASSQVTGAGSETQYF
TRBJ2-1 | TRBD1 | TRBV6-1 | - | TGTGCCAGCAGTGAGTTCCCGACGGGACAGGGGGGTAATGAGCAGTTCTTC | CASSEFPTGQGGNEQFF
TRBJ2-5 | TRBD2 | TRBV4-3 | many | TGCGCCAGCAGCCAAGAAGGGCCCGGGACTAGCGGGGGGGAACAAGAGACCCAGTACTTC | CASSQEGPGTSGGEQETQYF
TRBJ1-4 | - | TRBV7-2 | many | TGTGCCAGCTCCCCCGGAAGAACTAATGAAAAACTGTTTTTT | CASSPGRTNEKLFF
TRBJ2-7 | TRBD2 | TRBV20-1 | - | TGCAGTGCTAGAACTAGCGGGGGAGACCGCTACGTGCAGTACTTC | CSARTSGGDRYVQYF
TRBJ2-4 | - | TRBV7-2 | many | TGTGCCAGCAGCTTAGGGGTGGAGGGCCTGGGCATTCAGTACTTC | CASSLGVEGLGIQYF
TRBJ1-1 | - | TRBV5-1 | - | TGCGCCAGCAGCTTGGGAGATCTGGAGTGGGGGCGCCGAAACACTGAAGCTTTCTTT | CASSLGDLEWGRRNTEAFF
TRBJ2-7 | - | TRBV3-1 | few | TGTGCCAGCAGCCCTAGTTGGACCTCCGGTTTGGAGCAGTACTTC | CASSPSWTSGLEQYF
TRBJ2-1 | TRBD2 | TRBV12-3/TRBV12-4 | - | TGTGCCAGCAGGACCTCGGGCGGGAGGGATTACAATGAGCAGTTCTTC | CASRTSGGRDYNEQFF
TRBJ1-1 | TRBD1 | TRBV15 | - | TGTGCCACCAGCAGAGAGACAGGGATGAACACTGAAGCTTTCTTT | CATSRETGMNTEAFF
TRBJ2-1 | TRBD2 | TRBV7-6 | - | TGTGCCAGCAGCCCCTTAGCGGGATATGAGCAGTTCTTC | CASSPLAGYEQFF
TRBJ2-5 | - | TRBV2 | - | TGTGCCAGCAGTCCGACAGCCCGGGGGTCCCAAGAGACCCAGTACTTC | CASSPTARGSQETQYF
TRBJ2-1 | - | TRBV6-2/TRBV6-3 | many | TGTGCCAGCAGTTACTCCCCCGCTCGCCCCTACAATGAGCAGTTCTTC | CASSYSPARPYNEQFF
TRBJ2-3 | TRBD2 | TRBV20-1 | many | TGCAGTGCTAGAGCCCTAGCGGGGGATTTAGATACGCAGTATTTT | CSARALAGDLDTQYF
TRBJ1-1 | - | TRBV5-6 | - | TGTGCCAGCAGGGACGGGGGGCGGAACACTGAAGCTTTCTTT | CASRDGGRNTEAFF
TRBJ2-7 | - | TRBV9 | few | TGTGCCAGCAGCGCGGCCGGGACGTGGGACTACGAGCAGTACTTC | CASSAAGTWDYEQYF
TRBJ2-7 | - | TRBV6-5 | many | TGTGCCGCCGGAGCTAGCTCCTACGAGCAGTACTTC | CAAGASSYEQYF
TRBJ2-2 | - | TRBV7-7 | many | TGTGCTAGCAGCTTACAGGGCGGGGAGCTGTTTTTT | CASSLQGGELFF
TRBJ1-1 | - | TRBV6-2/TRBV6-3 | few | TGTGCCAGCAGTTACCCTGGACAGTCTAAGAACACTGAAGCTTTCTTT | CASSYPGQSKNTEAFF
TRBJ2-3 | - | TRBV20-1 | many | TGCAGTGCTAGTTACGTCGTTCCGTCCACAGATACGCAGTATTTT | CSASYVVPSTDTQYF
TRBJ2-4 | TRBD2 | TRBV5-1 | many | TGCGCCAGCAGCCCCTGGGAGCGGGGGACTCAAAACATTCAGTACTTC | CASSPWERGTQNIQYF
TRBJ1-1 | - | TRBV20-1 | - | TGCAGTGCCAGTATGGTGGGTACGGGAAACACTGAAGCTTTCTTT | CSASMVGTGNTEAFF
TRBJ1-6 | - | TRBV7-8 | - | TGTGCCGGCAGCTTAGGGGCAGGCGATAATTCACCCCTCCACTTT | CAGSLGAGDNSPLHF
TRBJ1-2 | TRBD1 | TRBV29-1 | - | TGCAGCGTTGGAATTACAGGCGGGACAGATTATGGCTACACCTTC | CSVGITGGTDYGYTF
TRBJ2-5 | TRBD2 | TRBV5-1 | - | TGCGCCAGCGGCTTGGCGCAGCGGGAGTGGCATGAGCAGTACTTC | CASGLAQREWHEQYF